One TCR beta chain is described in this entry. Its antigen is unknown. Both TRBC1 and TRBC2 were covered by a beta constant-region primer of two equimolar oligonucleotides. Four rounds of PCR amplified the ligated cDNA using nested alpha and beta constant-region primers plus SP2. MiXCR, run by TCRdb on the UMI-ligation and nested PCR reads, gives a single entry per CDR3 protein. This table has under 150,000 distinct CDR3 sequences, 15% to 25% appearing once. The data stem from a study of naive and memory T cell subsets. Study conclusions and caveats: TCR counts from RNA may reflect activation-linked expression changes. TCR abundance followed a power law differing between naive and memory subsets. Possibly reflecting memory cells re-expressing CD45RA, a few larger clonotypes occurred in naive repertoires, especially CD8. From naive to CM, EM and EMRA, diversity decreased and Gini increased.

The CDR3 is 14 residues long. Losses at the gene ends were 4 bases for V and 7 bases for J; bases not matched to a gene: 10. CDR1 is SGHRS, CDR2 YFSETQ, per germline. Overnight CMV lysate stimulation of fresh PBMCs defined donor CMV status by CD4+ IFNgamma. The sample taken for sequencing was naive CD8+ T cells from blood. V is TRBV5-1 and J is TRBJ1-2, with 7 bases aligning to TRBD1. This receptor was taken from a human donor in good health. The CDR3 nucleotides read TGCGCCAGCAGCCTACCGGAGGGGGCGCCTGGCTACACCTTC. Its translation is CASSLPEGAPGYTF.